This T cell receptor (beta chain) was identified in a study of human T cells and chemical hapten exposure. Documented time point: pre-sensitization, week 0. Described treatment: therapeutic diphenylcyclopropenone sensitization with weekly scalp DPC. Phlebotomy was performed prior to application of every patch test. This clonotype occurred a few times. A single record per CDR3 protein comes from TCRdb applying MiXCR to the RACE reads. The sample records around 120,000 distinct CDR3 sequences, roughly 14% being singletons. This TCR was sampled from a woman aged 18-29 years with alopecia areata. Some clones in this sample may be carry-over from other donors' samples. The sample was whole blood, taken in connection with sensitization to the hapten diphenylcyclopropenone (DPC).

DNA of the CDR3: TGTGCCAGCAGCTTAGTTGGGACCACATACGAGCAGTTCTTC. Translating gives CASSLVGTTYEQFF. The rearrangement links TRBV7-9 to TRBJ2-1, with D possibly being TRBD1 or TRBD2 (5 bases each). Germline V gene data show CDR1 as SEHNR and CDR2 as FQNEAQ (reference sequence). This CDR3 has 14 residues. Trimming took 1 base from V and 10 from J, leaving 14 bases between them.